A single sample is the source of the 6 T cell receptor beta chains below, sequenced in a study of technical replicates of blood from a few donors. TCRdb's copy holds only in-frame clones and misses some; the assay was immunoSEQ multiplex PCR. Of under 90,000 clones in the sample, 95% to 97% were seen once. Sequenced sample: T cells isolated from PBMCs. Every receptor here comes from a human donor in good health.

In DNA form, the CDR3 reads TGTGCCAGCAGGCCTACAGGGAAGAACTATGGCTACACCTTC. Amino acids: CASRPTGKNYGYTF. The V and J genes are TRBV11-3 and TRBJ1-2; D is perhaps TRBD1 (6 bases). Germline values: CDR1 SGHNT, CDR2 YENEEA. The V end lost 6 bases, the J end lost 2 bases, and 13 bases lay between the germline ends. This CDR3 comprises 14 residues.

This chain joins TRBV10-1 and TRBJ2-7, with D unclear. This CDR3 spans 12 amino acids. Germline CDR1 reads WNHNN; CDR2 reads SYGVQD (reference sequence). The germline V and J ends were trimmed by 5 bases and 6 bases, with 11 bases remaining between them. The CDR3 DNA reads TGCGCCAGCAGTCTAGGCCCGACCGAGCAGTACTTC. Translating gives CASSLGPTEQYF.

V and J are TRBV27 and TRBJ1-2, with a possible D match to TRBD1 (6 bases). Germline assignment: CDR1 MNHEY and CDR2 SMNVEV (reference sequence). V gave up 10 bases and J gave up 0 bases, with 18 bases separating them. CDR3 length: 15 amino acids. The CDR3 DNA follows: TGTGCCACCCGGGACACCAAAGGACCTAACTATGGCTACACCTTC. Its protein is CATRDTKGPNYGYTF.

The rearrangement uses TRBV4-2 and TRBJ1-2; 8 bases are shared with TRBD1. The CDR3 extends over 17 amino acids. With 0 bases clipped from V and 4 bases from J, the junction kept 10 bases outside the gene matches. Germline CDR1 reads LGHNA; CDR2 reads YNFKEQ. The CDR3 loop reads CASSQDGGLTGGYGYTF. DNA of the CDR3: TGTGCCAGCAGCCAAGATGGGGGGCTTACAGGGGGCTATGGCTACACCTTC.

This CDR3 reads CATTRGSYEQYF. In DNA form, the CDR3 reads TGTGCCACCACGCGCGGGTCCTACGAGCAGTACTTC. The rearrangement uses TRBV7-9 and TRBJ2-7, with D tentatively TRBD2 (5 bases). V lost 10 bases and J lost 1, with 11 bases in between. Germline V CDR1 and CDR2: SEHNR, FQNEAQ (reference sequence). The CDR3 has 12 residues.

The chain joins TRBV5-1 to TRBJ1-3; 7 bases line up with TRBD1. CDR3 length equals 17 residues. Unmatched junction bases numbered 6, after V lost 0 bases and J lost 0 bases. Germline V CDR1 and CDR2: SGHRS, YFSETQ. The DNA of the CDR3 is TGCGCCAGCAGCTTGGAACCGGGACAGTTCTCTGGAAACACCATATATTTT. It encodes CASSLEPGQFSGNTIYF.